The 30 T cell receptor beta chains in this list originate from one sample, sequenced in a study of shared clonotypes between healthy human individuals. Produced via immunoSEQ multiplex PCR; TCRdb's table is partial and in-frame only. The sample holds approximately 1.9 million clones, 85% to 95% seen once. CD45RO negativity and positive selection for CCR7 defined naive CD8 cells, a population that excluded terminally differentiated effector memory CD45RA+ cells. Sequenced input: naive CD8+ T cells from PBMCs. The receptors originated from a young man in good health. Some clones in this sample may be carry-over from other donors' samples.

This clone has just a few counts. Different DNA sequences within this sample yield the same CDR3. The rearrangement links TRBV10-1 to TRBJ2-7; D gene unclear. The CDR3 sequence is 13 residues long. Germline lookup yields CDR1 WNHNN and CDR2 SYGVQD (reference sequence). The germline V and J ends were trimmed by 2 bases and 0 bases, with 5 bases remaining between them. The CDR3 region is CASSEGVSYEQYF. The CDR3 nucleotides are TGCGCCAGCAGTGAGGGGGTCTCCTACGAGCAGTACTTC.

This chain uses TRBV28 with TRBJ2-1; 7 nucleotides line up with TRBD1. Germline assignment: CDR1 MDHEN and CDR2 SYDVKM. The V and J ends lost 10 bases and 3 bases, in that order; junction bases with no gene match: 3. CDR3 size: 12 residues. The DNA for the CDR3 is TGTGCCATCCAGGGGGTCTACAATGAGCAGTTCTTC. Translating gives CAIQGVYNEQFF.

CDR3 protein: CASSPSGGMYEQYF. The CDR3 nucleotides read TGTGCCAGCAGCCCCAGCGGAGGCATGTACGAGCAGTACTTC. This sequence joins TRBV9 and TRBJ2-7; a weak D match, TRBD2 (5 bases). This CDR3 is 14 amino acids long. Germline V gene sequence: CDR1 SGDLS, CDR2 YYNGEE. With 4 bases removed from V and 4 bases from J, the gap between germline ends came to 15 bases.

This clone appeared a few times. The V and J genes are TRBV6-5 and TRBJ1-1; D is possibly TRBD1 (6 bases). Between the trimmed V and J ends, which lost 6 bases and 1 base, there was a span of 12 bases. The CDR3 length is 14 residues. Looked up from germline, CDR1 is MNHEY and CDR2 is SVGAGI. CDR3 residues: CASRLTGRNTEAFF. In DNA form, the CDR3 reads TGTGCCAGCAGACTGACAGGAAGGAACACTGAAGCTTTCTTT.

The V and J genes are TRBV6-5 and TRBJ2-1, with 11 bases identical to TRBD2. CDR1 and CDR2 from the germline V gene are MNHEY and SVGAGI. V lost 2 bases and J lost 7; bases outside the gene matches: 7. The CDR3 sequence is 16 residues long. The CDR3 nucleotides are TGTGCCAGCAGTTACGATCGACTAGCGGGACAGAATGAGCAGTTCTTC. It translates to CASSYDRLAGQNEQFF.

The genes are TRBV28 and TRBJ2-1, with a possible D match to TRBD1 (6 bases). Trimming stripped 6 bases from V and 6 bases from J, with 18 bases between. The CDR3 is made up of 15 amino acids. The germline V gene encodes CDR1 MDHEN and CDR2 SYDVKM. The CDR3 coding sequence is TGTGCCAGCAGGGAAACGGGACATCTCGGCAATGAGCAGTTCTTC. Amino acid sequence: CASRETGHLGNEQFF. The full variable domain, with the rest looked up from reference TRBV28 and TRBJ2-1, is DVKVTQSSRYLVKRTGEKVFLECVQDMDHENMFWYRQDPGLGLRLIYFSYDVKMKEKGDIPEGYSVSREKKERFSLILESASTNQTSMYLCASRETGHLGNEQFFGPGTRLTVL.

The V call is TRBV7-8, the J call TRBJ2-1; D is possibly TRBD2 (5 bases). Germline CDR1 reads SGHVS; CDR2 reads FQNEAQ. The CDR3 contains 17 residues. The V gene lost 4 bases and the J gene lost 6 bases, with 22 bases spanning the gap. This CDR3 is CASSSTPPAARVNEQFF. The CDR3 region has the DNA TGTGCCAGCAGCTCCACCCCCCCAGCGGCGCGCGTCAATGAGCAGTTCTTC.

Of note for this clone: Distinct nucleotide sequences in the sample also encode this CDR3. The chain employs TRBV7-9 and TRBJ2-2; D is uncertain. The CDR3 is 13 amino acids. Germline values: CDR1 SEHNR, CDR2 FQNEAQ (reference sequence). Trimming took 1 base from V and 6 from J, leaving 6 bases between them. CDR3 amino acids: CASSLGRPGELFF. The CDR3 nucleotides read TGTGCCAGCAGCTTAGGGCGGCCCGGGGAGCTGTTTTTT.

This chain uses TRBV27 with TRBJ2-2; no clear D. CDR1 is MNHEY and CDR2 is SMNVEV in the germline V gene (reference sequence). Trimming removed 5 bases at V and 6 bases at J, with 10 bases between. The CDR3 consists of 13 residues. CDR3 bases: TGTGCCAGCAGTCTCCTAAGGGCCGGGGAGCTGTTTTTT. The encoded protein is CASSLLRAGELFF.

The sample holds one count of this clone. CDR3 residues: CASSLAALVATGELFF. The DNA for the CDR3 is TGTGCCAGCAGCTTAGCGGCCCTAGTCGCCACCGGGGAGCTGTTTTTT. The rearrangement links TRBV7-6 to TRBJ2-2; the D is unclear. The CDR3 is 16 amino acids. The germline V and J ends were trimmed by 0 bases and 4 bases, with 12 bases remaining between them. Germline loops: CDR1 SGHVS, CDR2 FNYEAQ. Supplemented by reference TRBV7-6 and TRBJ2-2, the full variable domain reads GAGVSQSPRYKVTKRGQDVALRCDPISGHVSLYWYRQALGQGPEFLTYFNYEAQQDKSGLPNDRFSAERPEGSISTLTIQRTEQRDSAMYRCASSLAALVATGELFFGEGSRLTVL.

The gene calls are TRBV27 and TRBJ2-7; D remains ambiguous. V was cut by 0 bases and J by 3 bases, with 6 bases left in between. This CDR3 region has 13 residues. Germline CDR1 is MNHEY and CDR2 is SMNVEV (reference sequence). The CDR3 protein is CASSLSRLYEQYF. The CDR3 DNA sequence: TGTGCCAGCAGTTTATCGAGGCTCTACGAGCAGTACTTC.

This clone was detected only once. This rearrangement joins TRBV7-9 to TRBJ1-2, with 7 positions matching TRBD1. Per the germline V gene, CDR1 is SEHNR and CDR2 is FQNEAQ (reference sequence). The CDR3 totals 13 residues. V was pared by 5 bases and J by 7 bases, with 7 bases of the junction left unmatched. The CDR3 is CASSPGTAGGYTF. The CDR3 DNA reads TGTGCCAGCAGCCCGGGGACAGCTGGTGGCTACACCTTC.

The chain employs TRBV4-2 and TRBJ2-1; 7 bases line up with TRBD2. The germline CDR1 and CDR2 sequences are LGHNA and YNFKEQ. The V segment lost 1 base and the J segment 5 bases; nucleotides outside the gene matches: 5. The CDR3 extends over 15 amino acids. CDR3 residues: CASSQGAGRDNEQFF. CDR3 sequence (DNA): TGTGCCAGCAGCCAAGGGGCAGGGAGGGACAATGAGCAGTTCTTC.

This rearrangement joins TRBV18 to TRBJ1-1, with D uncertain. The germline V gene encodes CDR1 KGHSH and CDR2 LQKENI. The CDR3 is made up of 12 amino acids. Trimming cost V 0 bases and J 11 bases, with 10 bases left between them. For the CDR3, the DNA is TGTGCCAGCTCACCACCGAACCCAGATGCTTTCTTT. Residues: CASSPPNPDAFF.

The chain couples TRBV27 to TRBJ2-2; 7 bases match TRBD1. The CDR3 length is 17 residues. The ends lost 8 bases at V and 6 bases at J; junction bases unmatched: 18. The germline CDR1 and CDR2 sequences are MNHEY and SMNVEV (reference sequence). CDR3 region: CASVPWVGQSPSGELFF. Here the CDR3 DNA reads TGTGCCAGCGTTCCGTGGGTGGGACAGTCGCCTTCCGGGGAGCTGTTTTTT.

The rearrangement joins TRBV7-9 to TRBJ2-1, with 9 bases lining up with TRBD2. This CDR3 comprises 15 residues. Germline V gene lookup returns CDR1 SEHNR and CDR2 FQNEAQ (reference sequence). Losses at the gene ends were 7 bases for V and 8 bases for J; bases not matched to a gene: 12. For the CDR3, the DNA is TGTGCCAGCACCGACTTTGCGGGAGGGCCCGATGAGCAGTTCTTC. Translating gives CASTDFAGGPDEQFF.

The chain joins TRBV9 to TRBJ1-2; no clear D. The CDR3 runs 13 residues. Germline loops: CDR1 SGDLS, CDR2 YYNGEE. Trimming left V 7 bases short and J 0 bases short, with 10 bases between. The CDR3, as DNA: TGTGCCAGCCGGGCAGAATCTAACTATGGCTACACCTTC. The encoded protein is CASRAESNYGYTF.

In regard to this clone: This sample also contains other DNA sequences that code for the same CDR3. This sequence joins TRBV9 and TRBJ2-2, with D perhaps given as TRBD1 or TRBD2 (5 bases each). Per germline, CDR1 SGDLS and CDR2 YYNGEE. This CDR3 is 14 amino acids long. V gave up 2 bases and J gave up 7 bases, with 12 bases separating them. The DNA for the CDR3 is TGTGCCAGCAGCGTTTCAGGGAGTGGCGGGGAGCTGTTTTTT. Its translation is CASSVSGSGGELFF. The entire variable domain, with the rest obtained from reference TRBV9 and TRBJ2-2, is as follows: DSGVTQTPKHLITATGQRVTLRCSPRSGDLSVYWYQQSLDQGLQFLIQYYNGEERAKGNILERFSAQQFPDLHSELNLSSLELGDSALYFCASSVSGSGGELFFGEGSRLTVL.

The rearrangement joins TRBV18 to TRBJ1-1; possible D gene TRBD1, 5 bases. This CDR3 has 16 amino acids. CDR1 is KGHSH, CDR2 LQKENI, per germline. Trimming left V 0 bases short and J 1 base short, with 12 bases between. The CDR3: CASSPPTVLPNTEAFF. The DNA for the CDR3 is TGTGCCAGCTCACCACCGACAGTCCTCCCGAACACTGAAGCTTTCTTT. The whole variable domain, filled in from reference TRBV18 and TRBJ1-1, reads NAGVMQNPRHLVRRRGQEARLRCSPMKGHSHVYWYRQLPEEGLKFMVYLQKENIIDESGMPKERFSAEFPKEGPSILRIQQVVRGDSAAYFCASSPPTVLPNTEAFFGQGTRLTVV.

This chain joins TRBV7-2 and TRBJ2-1, with 10 bases aligning to TRBD2. Germline values: CDR1 SGHTA, CDR2 FQGNSA. This CDR3 spans 17 amino acids. V shed 3 bases, J shed 2 bases, and the junction held 7 bases outside the gene matches. CDR3 sequence reads: CASSFWLAGVPYNEQFF. The CDR3 DNA reads as TGTGCCAGCAGCTTCTGGCTAGCGGGAGTGCCCTACAATGAGCAGTTCTTC. The variable domain in full, completed from reference TRBV7-2 and TRBJ2-1, reads GAGVSQSPSNKVTEKGKDVELRCDPISGHTALYWYRQSLGQGLEFLIYFQGNSAPDKSGLPSDRFSAERTGGSVSTLTIQRTQQEDSAVYLCASSFWLAGVPYNEQFFGPGTRLTVL.

DNA for the CDR3: TGTGCCAGCAGTGACGGGTCTGGGGCCAACGTCCTGACTTTC. Residues: CASSDGSGANVLTF. The chain couples TRBV25-1 to TRBJ2-6; D is uncertain. In germline, CDR1 is MGHDK, CDR2 SYGVNS. The CDR3 spans 14 residues. Trimming took off 3 bases at V and 1 base at J, with 4 bases between the two ends.

The chain recombines TRBV7-2 with TRBJ2-1, with a weak D call TRBD2 (5 bases). Trimming took 2 bases from V and 2 from J, leaving 10 bases between them. This CDR3 comprises 15 residues. Per the germline V gene, CDR1 is SGHTA and CDR2 is FQGNSA. This chain's CDR3 is CASSLLASPYNEQFF. The CDR3, as DNA: TGTGCCAGCAGCTTACTAGCATCCCCCTACAATGAGCAGTTCTTC.

The genes are TRBV10-3 and TRBJ2-2; TRBD2 agrees at 13 bases. V shed 4 bases and J 1 base; nucleotides not matched to a gene: 9. CDR1 is ENHRY and CDR2 is SYGVKD in the germline V gene. The CDR3 extends over 19 amino acids. The CDR3, as DNA: TGTGCCATCAGTGGCCTACTAGCGGGAGGGCCCCAGAACACCGGGGAGCTGTTTTTT. It translates to CAISGLLAGGPQNTGELFF.

This clone was recorded once. The gene calls are TRBV28 and TRBJ2-7; D gene unclear. Trimming removed 3 bases at V and 4 bases at J, with 10 bases between. Germline V gives CDR1 MDHEN, CDR2 SYDVKM. The CDR3 consists of 13 residues. The CDR3 bases are TGTGCCAGCAGTTTGGGATACTTATACGAGCAGTACTTC. Its protein is CASSLGYLYEQYF.

The rearrangement joins TRBV4-2 to TRBJ1-1; possible D gene TRBD1, 5 bases. Between the trimmed V and J ends, which lost 0 bases and 3 bases, there was a span of 11 bases. The germline CDR1 and CDR2 sequences are LGHNA and YNFKEQ. CDR3 length equals 15 residues. CDR3 protein: CASSQEQGRDTEAFF. DNA of the CDR3: TGTGCCAGCAGCCAAGAGCAGGGTCGGGACACTGAAGCTTTCTTT.

As for this clone: This sample includes further DNA sequences coding for the same CDR3. This chain links TRBV7-9 with TRBJ2-1; D is unclear. V was pared by 6 bases and J by 4 bases, with 10 bases between. Germline V lookup: CDR1 SEHNR, CDR2 FQNEAQ (reference sequence). This CDR3 has 13 residues. The CDR3 region is CASSFPGYNEQFF. As DNA, the CDR3 is TGTGCCAGCAGTTTCCCAGGTTACAATGAGCAGTTCTTC. Together with reference TRBV7-9 and TRBJ2-1, the CDR3 gives the full variable domain: DTGVSQNPRHKITKRGQNVTFRCDPISEHNRLYWYRQTLGQGPEFLTYFQNEAQLEKSRLLSDRFSAERPKGSFSTLEIQRTEQGDSAMYLCASSFPGYNEQFFGPGTRLTVL.

The table lists this clone with a count of one. The chain couples TRBV4-1 to TRBJ2-1; D remains unclear. Germline V gene data show CDR1 as MGHRA and CDR2 as YSYEKL. The CDR3 consists of 16 residues. V was pared by 4 bases and J by 2 bases, with 15 bases between. The CDR3 nucleotides read TGCGCCAGCAGCCCACAAACTGGGCCGACCTACAATGAGCAGTTCTTC. Amino acids: CASSPQTGPTYNEQFF.

The V gene is TRBV28, the J gene TRBJ2-5, with 12 nucleotides matching TRBD2. Germline loops: CDR1 MDHEN, CDR2 SYDVKM. This CDR3 contains 17 residues. After removal of 2 bases from V and 5 bases from J, the junction contained 9 bases not matched to a gene. This chain's CDR3 is CASSLEASGRAWETQYF. In DNA form, the CDR3 reads TGTGCCAGCAGTTTAGAGGCTAGCGGGAGGGCCTGGGAGACCCAGTACTTC.

The chain employs TRBV18 and TRBJ1-2, with no clear D. This CDR3 has 19 residues. V was trimmed by 3 bases and J by 6 bases, leaving 29 bases between them. Germline CDR1 and CDR2: KGHSH and LQKENI. The CDR3, as DNA: TGTGCCAGCTCACCTTCCACTTCTCGACAAGGCCGTAGGTGGAATGGCTACACCTTC. It specifies CASSPSTSRQGRRWNGYTF.

J is TRBJ1-1 and V is TRBV19; D unresolved. The V gene's germline CDR1 is LNHDA and CDR2 SQIVND (reference sequence). CDR3 length equals 15 residues. V was clipped by 4 bases and J by 4 bases, with 16 bases between them. CDR3 in amino acids: CASSNRAVKGTEAFF. The CDR3 coding sequence is TGTGCCAGTAGTAACCGGGCCGTGAAAGGCACTGAAGCTTTCTTT. Combining the CDR3 with reference TRBV19 and TRBJ1-1 gives the whole variable domain DGGITQSPKYLFRKEGQNVTLSCEQNLNHDAMYWYRQDPGQGLRLIYYSQIVNDFQKGDIAEGYSVSREKKESFPLTVTSAQKNPTAFYLCASSNRAVKGTEAFFGQGTRLTVV.